A selection of T cell receptor beta chains follows, all from one sample in a study of blood T cell repertoires in COVID-19. Sequenced by immunoSEQ multiplex PCR; TCRdb stores in-frame clones only, minus some. The sample contains 250,000 to 300,000 clones, less than 90% of which appear only once. Sequencing was performed on peripheral blood. Receptor source: a woman in her seventies with COVID-19, enrolled during active disease. Both conserved end residues are part of each CDR3. The order of the fields is clone size, V gene, D gene, J gene, CDR3 length, CDR3 protein, CDR3 DNA. The D gene is left open where the match is weak. The size field is filled for only some rows; it gives once, few, many or a size class.

.	TRBV7-2	.	TRBJ1-3	13	CASSLLVGNTIYF	TGTGCCAGCAGCTTACTCGTGGGAAACACCATATATTTT
.	TRBV13	TRBD1	TRBJ2-4	18	CASSSIGQGTPPWDIQYF	TGTGCCAGCAGCTCCATTGGACAGGGGACCCCCCCATGGGACATTCAGTACTTC
.	TRBV19	.	TRBJ1-3	12	CASSTLGQRVYF	TGTGCCAGTAGTACCCTTGGACAGCGAGTATATTTT
.	TRBV19	.	TRBJ1-2	13	CASNRQADYGYTF	TGTGCCAGTAACCGACAGGCCGACTATGGCTACACCTTC
.	TRBV25-1	TRBD1	TRBJ1-2	14	CASRGTGANYGYTF	TGTGCCAGCAGGGGGACAGGTGCGAACTATGGCTACACCTTC
.	TRBV10-1	TRBD1	TRBJ2-1	13	CASSRTGGNEQFF	TGCGCCAGCAGCCGGACAGGGGGGAATGAGCAGTTCTTC
.	TRBV7-9	.	TRBJ2-3	14	CASSFASSTDTQYF	TGTGCCAGCAGCTTCGCTAGCAGCACAGATACGCAGTATTTT
.	TRBV5-1	.	TRBJ1-1	14	CASSLVQMNTEAFF	TGCGCCAGCAGCTTGGTTCAGATGAACACTGAAGCTTTCTTT
.	TRBV7-9	.	TRBJ2-3	15	CASSAAVGQPDTQYF	TGTGCCAGCAGCGCAGCTGTTGGACAGCCAGATACGCAGTATTTT
once	TRBV27	.	TRBJ1-5	13	CASSWGQEQPQHF	TGTGCCAGCAGTTGGGGGCAAGAGCAGCCCCAGCATTTT
.	TRBV19	.	TRBJ2-3	13	CASSIFVTDTQYF	TGTGCCAGTAGTATTTTCGTCACAGATACGCAGTATTTT
.	TRBV7-9	TRBD1	TRBJ2-1	14	CASSPRTGGNEQFF	TGTGCCAGCAGCCCACGGACAGGGGGTAATGAGCAGTTCTTC
.	TRBV7-2	.	TRBJ1-4	15	CASSLSQGLNEKLFF	TGTGCCAGCAGCTTATCACAGGGTTTGAATGAAAAACTGTTTTTT
.	TRBV4-1	.	TRBJ2-2	12	CASSHPNGELFF	TGCGCCAGCAGCCACCCAAACGGGGAGCTGTTTTTT
once	TRBV5-1	TRBD2	TRBJ2-5	16	CASSLGASGYQETQYF	TGCGCCAGCAGCTTGGGGGCTAGCGGTTACCAAGAGACCCAGTACTTC
once	TRBV29-1	TRBD1	TRBJ1-2	11	CSVTGVSGYTF	TGCAGTGTTACAGGGGTCAGTGGCTACACCTTC
.	TRBV5-6	TRBD1	TRBJ1-3	15	CASSLGQFSGNTIYF	TGTGCCAGCAGCCTGGGACAGTTCTCTGGAAACACCATATATTTT
.	TRBV30	TRBD1	TRBJ1-5	14	CAWKGRGLNQPQHF	TGTGCCTGGAAAGGCAGGGGGCTCAATCAGCCCCAGCATTTT
.	TRBV24-1	TRBD1	TRBJ2-2	16	CATSGGGQGNTGELFF	TGTGCCACCAGTGGGGGGGGACAGGGGAACACCGGGGAGCTGTTTTTT
.	TRBV9	.	TRBJ2-5	14	CASSVYGGAETQYF	TGTGCCAGCAGCGTATATGGGGGGGCGGAGACCCAGTACTTC
once	TRBV5-1	.	TRBJ2-7	16	CASSPGTLGGGHEQYF	TGCGCCAGCAGCCCCGGGACTCTCGGTGGTGGGCACGAGCAGTACTTC
.	TRBV5-8	TRBD1	TRBJ2-3	16	CASSLGVQGAGDTQYF	TGTGCCAGCAGCTTGGGCGTCCAGGGGGCGGGAGATACGCAGTATTTT
.	TRBV7-7	TRBD2	TRBJ2-7	14	CASSPTSGVGEQYF	TGTGCCAGCAGCCCTACTAGCGGGGTTGGCGAGCAGTACTTC
.	TRBV13	TRBD2	TRBJ2-3	17	CASSTSTSGGPHSTQYF	TGTGCCAGCAGCACCTCCACTAGCGGGGGCCCCCATAGTACGCAGTATTTT
.	TRBV27	.	TRBJ1-6	13	CASRRTYNSPLHF	TGTGCCAGCAGACGAACTTATAATTCACCCCTCCACTTT
.	TRBV2	TRBD1	TRBJ1-2	14	CASSRGQIFYGYTF	TGTGCCAGCAGTAGGGGACAGATTTTTTATGGCTACACCTTC
.	TRBV5-1	.	TRBJ1-1	15	CASSLRVTRDTEAFF	TGCGCCAGCAGCTTGCGGGTCACGCGGGACACTGAAGCTTTCTTT
.	TRBV18	TRBD2	TRBJ2-3	18	CASSRLGLAGASTDTQYF	TGTGCCAGCTCCCGTTTGGGACTAGCGGGGGCCAGCACAGATACGCAGTATTTT
once	TRBV28	.	TRBJ2-2	14	CASSLWQNTGELFF	TGTGCCAGCAGTTTGTGGCAGAACACCGGGGAGCTGTTTTTT
once	TRBV11-2	TRBD1	TRBJ2-7	18	CASSPLARDRTTLYEQYF	TGTGCCAGCAGCCCTCTGGCCAGGGACAGGACGACGCTCTACGAGCAGTACTTC
.	TRBV11-2	TRBD1	TRBJ1-4	14	CASSRTGPEKKLFF	TGTGCCAGCAGCCGGACAGGGCCCGAGAAAAAACTGTTTTTT
.	TRBV27	.	TRBJ1-5	15	CASRSQRGWDQPQHF	TGTGCCAGCAGATCCCAAAGGGGGTGGGATCAGCCCCAGCATTTT
.	TRBV6-5	TRBD1	TRBJ2-7	13	CASRKTGVDEQYF	TGTGCCAGCAGAAAGACAGGGGTTGACGAGCAGTACTTC
.	TRBV23-1	.	TRBJ2-7	16	CASSQDPLEGAYEQYF	TGCGCCAGCAGTCAAGACCCTCTGGAAGGGGCCTACGAGCAGTACTTC
.	TRBV29-1	TRBD2	TRBJ2-7	15	CSVGTSGGPPREQYF	TGCAGCGTCGGGACTAGCGGGGGCCCCCCTCGGGAGCAGTACTTC
.	TRBV11-2	TRBD2	TRBJ2-7	14	CASSQTSGTYEQYF	TGTGCCAGCAGCCAGACTAGCGGAACCTACGAGCAGTACTTC
once	TRBV20-1	.	TRBJ1-3	14	CSASSRSSGNTIYF	TGCAGTGCTAGTTCGCGGAGCTCTGGAAACACCATATATTTT
.	TRBV2	.	TRBJ2-3	14	CASSRDISTDTQYF	TGTGCCAGCAGCCGGGACATTAGCACAGATACGCAGTATTTT
.	TRBV12-1	.	TRBJ2-3	17	CASSFEGASWGSDTQYF	TGTGCCAGCAGCTTTGAAGGGGCTAGTTGGGGATCAGATACGCAGTATTTT
.	TRBV7-2	TRBD2	TRBJ2-5	14	CASSQAGGSETQYF	TGTGCCAGCAGCCAAGCGGGGGGTTCAGAGACCCAGTACTTC
few	TRBV5-1	TRBD2	TRBJ2-3	16	CASSIGLAGRTDTQYF	TGCGCCAGCAGCATCGGACTAGCGGGGAGAACAGATACGCAGTATTTT
.	TRBV11-3	TRBD1	TRBJ1-5	15	CASSLRGRRAQPQHF	TGTGCCAGCAGCCTAAGGGGGCGAAGGGCGCAGCCCCAGCATTTT